These T cell receptor beta chains were read from a single sample in a study of blood T cell repertoires in COVID-19. Sequencing used immunoSEQ multiplex PCR; TCRdb keeps in-frame clones, though not all of them. The sample holds 100,000 or so clones; roughly 80% are singletons and the top ten take about a tenth. Sequenced: peripheral blood. These receptors all come from an older man with active or convalescent COVID-19. CDR3s include the opening cysteine and the closing phenylalanine or tryptophan. A D gene is named only where the DNA matches it firmly. The size field is filled for only some rows; it gives once, few, many or a size class.

TRBJ2-1	TRBD2	18	-	TRBV30	CARAGTSGGQSSYNEQFF	TGTGCCCGGGCCGGGACTAGCGGGGGACAGAGCTCCTACAATGAGCAGTTCTTC
TRBJ2-2	TRBD2	15	medium-sized	TRBV18	CASSPRRGDTGELFF	TGTGCCAGCTCACCACGGCGGGGGGACACCGGGGAGCTGTTTTTT
TRBJ2-5	-	16	-	TRBV5-1	CASSLGAGGAQETQYF	TGCGCCAGCAGCTTAGGGGCCGGCGGGGCCCAAGAGACCCAGTACTTC
TRBJ2-3	-	14	-	TRBV20-1	CSASGTGGTDTQYF	TGCAGTGCTAGTGGGACGGGGGGCACAGATACGCAGTATTTT
TRBJ2-1	TRBD2	15	-	TRBV5-1	CASSWLAGSYNEQFF	TGCGCCAGCAGCTGGCTAGCGGGCTCCTACAATGAGCAGTTCTTC
TRBJ1-2	TRBD1	14	once	TRBV7-6	CASSKRQGENGYTF	TGTGCCAGCAGCAAGAGACAGGGAGAGAATGGCTACACCTTC
TRBJ2-5	-	13	once	TRBV3-1/TRBV3-2	CASSQVIGETQYF	TGTGCCAGCAGCCAAGTTATCGGGGAGACCCAGTACTTC
TRBJ2-1	-	13	-	TRBV30	CARSRGEPNEQFF	TGTGCCCGTTCCAGGGGTGAGCCAAATGAGCAGTTCTTC
TRBJ1-4	TRBD1	14	-	TRBV16	CASSLTGENEKLFF	TGTGCCAGCAGCCTAACAGGGGAGAATGAAAAACTGTTTTTT
TRBJ2-7	-	13	-	TRBV9	CASSVGHPSEQYF	TGTGCCAGCAGCGTAGGGCACCCTAGCGAGCAGTACTTC
TRBJ2-5	-	13	-	TRBV5-5	CASSNNRQETQYF	TGTGCCAGCAGCAACAACCGCCAAGAGACCCAGTACTTC
TRBJ1-1	-	17	-	TRBV25-1	CASSEYFGGGLSAEAFF	TGTGCCAGCAGTGAATATTTCGGTGGGGGACTGAGCGCTGAAGCTTTCTTT
TRBJ2-3	-	14	-	TRBV9	CASSVGGVPDTQYF	TGTGCCAGCAGCGTTGGCGGGGTCCCAGATACGCAGTATTTT
TRBJ2-1	-	17	-	TRBV4-2	CASSQDLGGVGYNEQFF	TGTGCCAGCAGCCAAGATCTCGGAGGGGTCGGTTACAATGAGCAGTTCTTC
TRBJ2-2	-	16	-	TRBV3-1/TRBV3-2	CASSQRRKKNTGELFF	TGTGCCAGCAGCCAGCGGCGGAAAAAGAACACCGGAGAGCTGTTTTTT
TRBJ1-1	-	16	once	TRBV6-5	CASSLRRQTMNTEAFF	TGTGCCAGCAGTTTACGACGCCAGACTATGAACACTGAAGCTTTCTTT
TRBJ1-2	-	12	-	TRBV5-6	CASSRQVDGYTF	TGTGCCAGCAGCCGACAGGTGGATGGCTACACCTTC
TRBJ2-2	TRBD1	17	-	TRBV19	CASRAQGARLSTGELFF	TGTGCCAGTAGGGCACAGGGGGCCAGACTCTCGACCGGGGAGCTGTTTTTT
TRBJ2-7	-	13	-	TRBV6-5	CATGQSDLYEQYF	TGTGCCACCGGACAGAGTGACCTCTACGAGCAGTACTTC
TRBJ2-3	TRBD2	14	-	TRBV19	CASATSGGGDTQYF	TGTGCCAGTGCTACTAGCGGGGGAGGTGATACGCAGTATTTT
TRBJ1-1	-	15	-	TRBV7-2	CASSLRPSGFTEAFF	TGTGCCAGCAGCTTAAGGCCCTCAGGGTTCACTGAAGCTTTCTTT
TRBJ1-2	TRBD1	16	-	TRBV6-9	CASSLDRDRENYGYTF	TGTGCCAGCAGTCTGGATCGGGACAGGGAAAACTATGGCTACACCTTC
TRBJ1-2	-	13	once	TRBV5-1	CASSSQGPDGYTF	TGCGCCAGCAGCTCCCAGGGTCCGGATGGCTACACCTTC
TRBJ2-7	TRBD2	18	-	TRBV5-1	CASSLVMAELAETYEQYF	TGCGCCAGCAGCTTGGTGATGGCGGAACTAGCGGAGACCTACGAGCAGTACTTC
TRBJ1-2	TRBD1	18	-	TRBV7-2	CASSRTGERVGLNYGYTF	TGTGCCAGCAGCCGGACAGGGGAGCGCGTTGGCCTTAACTATGGCTACACCTTC
TRBJ1-1	-	17	-	TRBV10-3	CAISDTVVQALNTEAFF	TGTGCCATCAGCGATACCGTCGTGCAGGCCCTGAACACTGAAGCTTTCTTT
TRBJ1-1	TRBD1	13	-	TRBV10-3	CAISLGTDGEAFF	TGTGCCATCAGCCTTGGGACAGATGGTGAAGCTTTCTTT
TRBJ2-3	TRBD2	16	-	TRBV10-3	CAISERVAGATDTQYF	TGTGCCATCAGTGAGAGGGTAGCGGGGGCCACAGATACGCAGTATTTT
TRBJ1-2	-	15	-	TRBV2	CASSEEARRVYGYTF	TGTGCCAGCAGCGAGGAGGCGCGAAGAGTATATGGCTACACCTTC
TRBJ1-6	-	18	-	TRBV5-1	CASSLRAGVGSYNSPLHF	TGCGCCAGCAGCTTGCGTGCGGGGGTGGGCTCCTATAATTCACCCCTCCACTTT
TRBJ2-7	TRBD2	13	-	TRBV6-5	CASRRGGIYEQYF	TGTGCCAGCAGGCGGGGGGGGATCTACGAGCAGTACTTC
TRBJ1-1	-	12	-	TRBV18	CASSVRDTEAFF	TGTGCCAGCTCAGTCCGGGACACTGAAGCTTTCTTT
TRBJ2-3	TRBD2	17	-	TRBV7-6	CASSRSRTSAGQDTQYF	TGTGCCAGCAGTCGTAGCCGGACTAGCGCCGGGCAAGATACGCAGTATTTT
TRBJ1-4	TRBD1	15	few	TRBV9	CASSGNQGAEEKLFF	TGTGCCAGCAGCGGAAATCAGGGGGCAGAGGAAAAACTGTTTTTT
TRBJ2-1	-	16	-	TRBV5-1	CASSPGGQSSYNEQFF	TGCGCCAGCAGCCCCGGTGGACAGAGCTCCTACAATGAGCAGTTCTTC
TRBJ2-2	-	13	-	TRBV11-2	CASSSDYTGELFF	TGTGCCAGCAGCTCAGACTACACCGGGGAGCTGTTTTTT
TRBJ2-5	-	13	-	TRBV7-8	CASSLGAQETQYF	TGTGCCAGCAGCTTAGGGGCCCAAGAGACCCAGTACTTC
TRBJ2-3	TRBD2	15	-	TRBV7-3	CASSLSGGAIDTQYF	TGTGCCAGCAGCTTATCCGGGGGGGCCATAGATACGCAGTATTTT
TRBJ2-2	-	14	-	TRBV5-4	CASSPSSNTGELFF	TGTGCCAGCAGCCCGAGCTCCAACACCGGGGAGCTGTTTTTT
TRBJ2-1	-	15	-	TRBV6-2/TRBV6-3	CASSYVQGTYNEQFF	TGTGCCAGCAGTTACGTGCAGGGGACCTACAATGAGCAGTTCTTC
TRBJ2-2	TRBD1	16	-	TRBV27	CASSLLGTGNTGELFF	TGTGCCAGCAGTTTATTAGGGACAGGGAACACCGGGGAGCTGTTTTTT
TRBJ1-1	-	15	-	TRBV19	CASSLGGRMNTEAFF	TGTGCCAGTAGTTTGGGGGGGCGTATGAACACTGAAGCTTTCTTT
TRBJ2-1	TRBD1	16	-	TRBV10-3	CAISESYRGSYNEQFF	TGTGCCATCAGCGAGTCATACAGGGGATCCTACAATGAGCAGTTCTTC
TRBJ1-1	TRBD1	15	-	TRBV2	CASSGDRGLNTEAFF	TGTGCCAGCAGTGGTGACAGGGGATTGAACACTGAAGCTTTCTTT
TRBJ2-1	TRBD2	15	-	TRBV2	CASSMSGSSYNEQFF	TGTGCCAGCAGTATGAGCGGGAGCTCCTACAATGAGCAGTTCTTC
TRBJ1-2	-	13	few	TRBV6-2/TRBV6-3	CASSYPGQFGYTF	TGTGCCAGCAGTTACCCTGGACAGTTTGGCTACACCTTC
TRBJ1-1	TRBD1	12	-	TRBV2	CASSAGGTEAFF	TGTGCCAGCAGCGCAGGGGGCACTGAAGCTTTCTTT
TRBJ1-6	TRBD1	14	-	TRBV10-1	CASSTGTGRSPLHF	TGCGCCAGCAGTACCGGGACAGGGCGCTCACCCCTCCACTTT
TRBJ1-3	TRBD1	14	-	TRBV4-1	CASSMDRNGNTIYF	TGCGCCAGCAGCATGGACAGGAATGGAAACACCATATATTTT
TRBJ2-7	-	14	-	TRBV18	CASSPRTDTYEQYF	TGTGCCAGCTCACCCAGGACAGATACCTACGAGCAGTACTTC
TRBJ1-3	-	13	-	TRBV27	CASKTSSGNTIYF	TGTGCCAGCAAAACGAGTTCTGGAAACACCATATATTTT
TRBJ2-5	-	12	-	TRBV3-1/TRBV3-2	CASSQDGETQYF	TGTGCCAGCAGCCAAGATGGCGAGACCCAGTACTTC
TRBJ1-6	TRBD1	15	-	TRBV14	CASSLLQGAYSPLHF	TGTGCCAGCAGCCTCCTACAGGGGGCTTATTCACCCCTCCACTTT